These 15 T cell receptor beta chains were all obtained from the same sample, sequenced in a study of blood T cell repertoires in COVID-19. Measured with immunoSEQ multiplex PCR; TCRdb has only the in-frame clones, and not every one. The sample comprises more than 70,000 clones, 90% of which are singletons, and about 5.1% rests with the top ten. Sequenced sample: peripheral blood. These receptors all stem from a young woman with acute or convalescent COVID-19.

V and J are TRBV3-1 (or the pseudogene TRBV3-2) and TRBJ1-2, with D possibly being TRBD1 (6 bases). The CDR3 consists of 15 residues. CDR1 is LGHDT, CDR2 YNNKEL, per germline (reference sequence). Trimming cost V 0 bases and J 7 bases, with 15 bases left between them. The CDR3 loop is CASSQDLNGQLGYTF. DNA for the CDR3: TGTGCCAGCAGCCAAGATTTAAACGGACAGCTTGGCTACACCTTC.

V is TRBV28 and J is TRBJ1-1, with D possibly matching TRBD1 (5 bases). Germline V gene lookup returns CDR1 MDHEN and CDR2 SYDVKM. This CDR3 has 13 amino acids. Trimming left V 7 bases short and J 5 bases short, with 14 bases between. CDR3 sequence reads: CASTKGRRTEAFF. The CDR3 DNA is TGTGCCAGCACCAAGGGGCGGAGAACTGAAGCTTTCTTT.

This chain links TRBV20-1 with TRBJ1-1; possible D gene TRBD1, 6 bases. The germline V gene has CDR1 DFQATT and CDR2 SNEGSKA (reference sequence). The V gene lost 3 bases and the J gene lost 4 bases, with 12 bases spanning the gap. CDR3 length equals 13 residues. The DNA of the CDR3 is TGCAGTGCTAGTCAGGGGCGGATCACTGAAGCTTTCTTT. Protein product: CSASQGRITEAFF.

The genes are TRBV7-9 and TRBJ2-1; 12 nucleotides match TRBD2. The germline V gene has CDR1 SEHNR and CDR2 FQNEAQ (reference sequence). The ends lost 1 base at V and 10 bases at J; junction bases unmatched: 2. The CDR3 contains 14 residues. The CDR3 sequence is CASSLGLAGGEQFF. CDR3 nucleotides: TGTGCCAGCAGCTTAGGGCTAGCGGGAGGGGAGCAGTTCTTC.

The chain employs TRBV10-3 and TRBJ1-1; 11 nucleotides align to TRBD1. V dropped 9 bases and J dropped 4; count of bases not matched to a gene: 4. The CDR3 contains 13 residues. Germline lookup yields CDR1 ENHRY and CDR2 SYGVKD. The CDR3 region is CAICGTGGTEAFF. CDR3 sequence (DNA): TGTGCCATATGTGGGACAGGGGGCACTGAAGCTTTCTTT.

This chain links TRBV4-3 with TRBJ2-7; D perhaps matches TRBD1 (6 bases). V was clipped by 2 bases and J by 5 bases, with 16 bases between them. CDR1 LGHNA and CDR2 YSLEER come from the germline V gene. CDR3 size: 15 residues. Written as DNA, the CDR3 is TGCGCCAGCAGCCAAAGTGACAGGAAAGGCGACGAGCAGTACTTC. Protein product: CASSQSDRKGDEQYF.

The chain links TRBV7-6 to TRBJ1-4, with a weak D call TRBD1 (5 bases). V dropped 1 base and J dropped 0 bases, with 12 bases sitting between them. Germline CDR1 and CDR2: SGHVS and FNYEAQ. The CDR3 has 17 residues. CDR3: CASSLGGAHTTNEKLFF. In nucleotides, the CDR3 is TGTGCCAGCAGCTTAGGCGGGGCCCACACAACTAATGAAAAACTGTTTTTT. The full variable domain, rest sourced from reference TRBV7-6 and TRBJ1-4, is GAGVSQSPRYKVTKRGQDVALRCDPISGHVSLYWYRQALGQGPEFLTYFNYEAQQDKSGLPNDRFSAERPEGSISTLTIQRTEQRDSAMYRCASSLGGAHTTNEKLFFGSGTQLSVL.

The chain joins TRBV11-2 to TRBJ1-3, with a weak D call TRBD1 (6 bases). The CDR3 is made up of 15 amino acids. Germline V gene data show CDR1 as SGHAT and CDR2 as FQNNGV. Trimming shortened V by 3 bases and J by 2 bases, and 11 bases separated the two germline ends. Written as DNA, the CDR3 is TGTGCCAGCAGCTTGAGCACAGGGCCTGGAAACACCATATATTTT. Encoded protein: CASSLSTGPGNTIYF.

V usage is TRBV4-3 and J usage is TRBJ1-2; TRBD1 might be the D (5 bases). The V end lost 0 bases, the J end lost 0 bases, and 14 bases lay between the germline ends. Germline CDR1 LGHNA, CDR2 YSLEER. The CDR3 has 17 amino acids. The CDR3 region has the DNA TGCGCCAGCAGCCAAGATTTTACGGACATTGCTAACTATGGCTACACCTTC. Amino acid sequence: CASSQDFTDIANYGYTF.

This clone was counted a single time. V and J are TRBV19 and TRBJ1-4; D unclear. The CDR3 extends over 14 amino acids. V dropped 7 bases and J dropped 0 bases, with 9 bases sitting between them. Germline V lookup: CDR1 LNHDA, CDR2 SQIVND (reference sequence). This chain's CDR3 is CASKSTATNEKLFF. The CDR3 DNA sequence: TGTGCCAGTAAAAGCACGGCAACTAATGAAAAACTGTTTTTT.

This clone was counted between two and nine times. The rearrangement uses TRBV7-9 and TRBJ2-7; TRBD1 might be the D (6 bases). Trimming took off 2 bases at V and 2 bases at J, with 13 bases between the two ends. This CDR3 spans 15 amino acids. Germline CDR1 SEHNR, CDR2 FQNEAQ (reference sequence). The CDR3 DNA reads TGTGCCAGCAGCTTATCAGGGGACGGGACCTACGAGCAGTACTTC. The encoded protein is CASSLSGDGTYEQYF.

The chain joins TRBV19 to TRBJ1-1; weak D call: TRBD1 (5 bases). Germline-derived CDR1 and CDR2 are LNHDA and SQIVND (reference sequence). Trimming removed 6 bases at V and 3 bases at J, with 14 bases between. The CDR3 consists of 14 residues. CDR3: CASRPRGGDTEAFF. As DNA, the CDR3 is TGTGCCAGTAGACCCCGGGGAGGGGACACTGAAGCTTTCTTT.

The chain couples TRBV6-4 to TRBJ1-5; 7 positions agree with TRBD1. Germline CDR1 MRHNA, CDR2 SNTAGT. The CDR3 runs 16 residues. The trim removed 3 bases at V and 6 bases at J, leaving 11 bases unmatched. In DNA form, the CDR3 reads TGTGCCAGCAGTGAAGAAGACAGGGTCGAAAGTCAGCCCCAGCATTTT. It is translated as CASSEEDRVESQPQHF.

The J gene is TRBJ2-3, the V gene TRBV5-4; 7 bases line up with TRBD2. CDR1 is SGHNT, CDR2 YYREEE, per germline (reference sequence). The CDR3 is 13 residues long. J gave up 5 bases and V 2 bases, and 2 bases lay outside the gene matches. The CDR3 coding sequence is TGTGCCAGCAGCTTTACTAGCGTAGATACGCAGTATTTT. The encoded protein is CASSFTSVDTQYF.

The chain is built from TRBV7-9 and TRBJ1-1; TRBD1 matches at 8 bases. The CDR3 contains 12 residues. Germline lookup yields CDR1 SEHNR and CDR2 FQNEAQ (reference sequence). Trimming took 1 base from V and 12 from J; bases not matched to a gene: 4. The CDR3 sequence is CASSLVDRVPFF. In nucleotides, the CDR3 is TGTGCCAGCAGCTTAGTGGACAGGGTACCTTTCTTT. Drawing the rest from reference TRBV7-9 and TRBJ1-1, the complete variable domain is DTGVSQNPRHKITKRGQNVTFRCDPISEHNRLYWYRQTLGQGPEFLTYFQNEAQLEKSRLLSDRFSAERPKGSFSTLEIQRTEQGDSAMYLCASSLVDRVPFFGQGTRLTVV.